The sequence of this T cell receptor beta chain was determined in a study of blood T cell repertoires in COVID-19. The overall study: PBMCs, B-cell-depleted T cells, or T cells were the source of the cDNA or gDNA that made up the material.

The sample holds one count of this clone. Only in-frame clones appear in the TCRdb table, and some are missing; sequencing was by immunoSEQ multiplex PCR. The sample holds some 150,000 clones, roughly 84% seen once. The CDR3 is 15 amino acids. Trimming took 7 bases from V and 8 from J; bases not matched to a gene: 8. CDR1 is LNHDA, CDR2 SQIVND, per germline (reference sequence). The sequencing input was peripheral blood. The TCR was taken from a woman aged 60 to 75 with acute or convalescent COVID-19. The V gene is TRBV19, the J gene TRBJ2-1, with TRBD2 matching 13 bases. Here the CDR3 DNA reads TGTGCCAGTATGTGGGGACTAGCGGGATCCGATGAGCAGTTCTTC. It is translated as CASMWGLAGSDEQFF.